This is a list of T cell receptor beta chains from one sample in a study of blood T cells in healthy people across ages. TCRdb recomputed calls from the 5' RACE reads with MiXCR, one row per CDR3 protein. The sample gives about 1 million distinct CDR3 sequences, around 45% of which show up once; approximately 20% is in the top ten. Sequenced sample: blood. Source of these receptors: a woman aged 60-70 years in good health. CDR3s include the opening cysteine and the closing phenylalanine or tryptophan. The D gene is left open where the match is weak. Clone size is shown for a subset of rows, as once, few, many or a class of expanded clone.

J gene: TRBJ1-1; D gene: -; V gene: TRBV27; clone size: -; CDR3 DNA: TGTGCCAGCAGTCCAAAAAGGAACACTGAAGCTTTCTTT; CDR3 protein: CASSPKRNTEAFF
J gene: TRBJ2-1; D gene: -; V gene: TRBV6-1; clone size: -; CDR3 DNA: TGTGCCAGCAGTAGGGCGGCGCGGGCCCAGTTCTTC; CDR3 protein: CASSRAARAQFF
J gene: TRBJ1-5; D gene: -; V gene: TRBV3-1; clone size: few; CDR3 DNA: TGTGCCAGCAGTTTCAGGGGAATACGGCCCCAGCATTTT; CDR3 protein: CASSFRGIRPQHF
J gene: TRBJ2-7; D gene: -; V gene: TRBV7-9; clone size: few; CDR3 DNA: TGTGCCAGCAGCAGCCCGGCCGTCTACGAGCAGTACTTC; CDR3 protein: CASSSPAVYEQYF
J gene: TRBJ1-1; D gene: -; V gene: TRBV27; clone size: -; CDR3 DNA: TGTGCCAGCCGAGTGGGCAGACCGAACACTGAAGCTTTCTTT; CDR3 protein: CASRVGRPNTEAFF
J gene: TRBJ2-1; D gene: TRBD2; V gene: TRBV5-1; clone size: -; CDR3 DNA: TGCGCCAGCAGCACCGGACTAGCGGGAGGGTATTCCTACAATGAGCAGTTCTTC; CDR3 protein: CASSTGLAGGYSYNEQFF
J gene: TRBJ2-5; D gene: -; V gene: TRBV2; clone size: -; CDR3 DNA: TGTGCCAGCTTGCAGGGGACGAAAGAGACCCAGTACTTC; CDR3 protein: CASLQGTKETQYF
J gene: TRBJ2-1; D gene: TRBD2; V gene: TRBV3-1; clone size: few; CDR3 DNA: TGTGCCAGCAGCCAAGAGTTGACTGGGCGCGGGAGCTCCTACAATGAGCAGTTCTTC; CDR3 protein: CASSQELTGRGSSYNEQFF
J gene: TRBJ2-1; D gene: TRBD2; V gene: TRBV5-6; clone size: -; CDR3 DNA: TGTGCCAGCAGCTTGGCGGTAGCGGGAGGGCATCGGTTCTTC; CDR3 protein: CASSLAVAGGHRFF
J gene: TRBJ2-1; D gene: TRBD1; V gene: TRBV6-1; clone size: -; CDR3 DNA: TGTGCCAGCAGTGATCTCGGACAGGGGATTTCCAATGGGCAGTTCTTC; CDR3 protein: CASSDLGQGISNGQFF
J gene: TRBJ2-1; D gene: TRBD2; V gene: TRBV29-1; clone size: few; CDR3 DNA: TGCAGCGTCCTCGGACTAGCGGGAGGAGGAATGTACAATGAGCAGTTCTTC; CDR3 protein: CSVLGLAGGGMYNEQFF
J gene: TRBJ1-5; D gene: -; V gene: TRBV7-2; clone size: few; CDR3 DNA: TGTGCCAGCAGCTTACCCCCCCGGGGGGCTTTTGGACAGCCCCAGCATTTT; CDR3 protein: CASSLPPRGAFGQPQHF
J gene: TRBJ2-1; D gene: TRBD1; V gene: TRBV12-3/TRBV12-4; clone size: -; CDR3 DNA: TGTGCCAGCAGTTTATCGATCTGGGGGACAGCAAACAATGAGCAGTTCTTC; CDR3 protein: CASSLSIWGTANNEQFF
J gene: TRBJ2-7; D gene: -; V gene: TRBV7-8; clone size: -; CDR3 DNA: TGTGTCAGCAGCTTAGAATATGGGCGGTACGAGCAGTACTTC; CDR3 protein: CVSSLEYGRYEQYF
J gene: TRBJ1-6; D gene: -; V gene: TRBV12-3/TRBV12-4; clone size: -; CDR3 DNA: TGTGCCAGCAGTTTGAATACAGGGCCGAGTTCACCCCTCCACTTT; CDR3 protein: CASSLNTGPSSPLHF
J gene: TRBJ2-7; D gene: -; V gene: TRBV6-6; clone size: -; CDR3 DNA: TGTGCCAGCAGCATACTCCAGGCGTACGAGCAGTACTTC; CDR3 protein: CASSILQAYEQYF
J gene: TRBJ2-1; D gene: -; V gene: TRBV5-1; clone size: many; CDR3 DNA: TGCGCCAGCAGCCTGAATGAGGGGGGGGGCTACAATGAGCAGTTCTTC; CDR3 protein: CASSLNEGGGYNEQFF
J gene: TRBJ2-1; D gene: -; V gene: TRBV9; clone size: -; CDR3 DNA: TGTGCCAGCACTCAAGGCCAACTGGACAATGAGCAGTTCTTC; CDR3 protein: CASTQGQLDNEQFF
J gene: TRBJ2-5; D gene: -; V gene: TRBV20-1; clone size: -; CDR3 DNA: TGCAGTGCTAGATTTCTAGCGCCCGACAACCCCAGAGAGACCCAGTACTTC; CDR3 protein: CSARFLAPDNPRETQYF
J gene: TRBJ2-3; D gene: TRBD1; V gene: TRBV15; clone size: -; CDR3 DNA: TGTGCCACCAGCAGAGATGGAGTATTCGGACAGGGGCGGGTAGATACGCAGTATTTT; CDR3 protein: CATSRDGVFGQGRVDTQYF